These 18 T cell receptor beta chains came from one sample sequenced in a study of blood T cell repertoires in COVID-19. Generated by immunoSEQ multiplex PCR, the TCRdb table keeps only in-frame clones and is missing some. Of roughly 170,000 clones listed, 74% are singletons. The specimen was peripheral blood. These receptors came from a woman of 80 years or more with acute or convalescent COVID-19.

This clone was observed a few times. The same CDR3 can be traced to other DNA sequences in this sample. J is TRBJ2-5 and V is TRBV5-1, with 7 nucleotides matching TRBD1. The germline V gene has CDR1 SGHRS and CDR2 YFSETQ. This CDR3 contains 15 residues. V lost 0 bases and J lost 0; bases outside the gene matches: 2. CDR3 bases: TGCGCCAGCAGCTTGGGGGGACAGCACCAAGAGACCCAGTACTTC. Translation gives CASSLGGQHQETQYF.

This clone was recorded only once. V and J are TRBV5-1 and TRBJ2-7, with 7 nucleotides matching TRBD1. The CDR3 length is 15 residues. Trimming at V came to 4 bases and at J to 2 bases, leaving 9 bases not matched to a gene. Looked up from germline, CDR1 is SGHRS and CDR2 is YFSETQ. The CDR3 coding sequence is TGCGCCAGCAGCCCAGACAGGGTGAGCCCCTACGAGCAGTACTTC. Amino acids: CASSPDRVSPYEQYF.

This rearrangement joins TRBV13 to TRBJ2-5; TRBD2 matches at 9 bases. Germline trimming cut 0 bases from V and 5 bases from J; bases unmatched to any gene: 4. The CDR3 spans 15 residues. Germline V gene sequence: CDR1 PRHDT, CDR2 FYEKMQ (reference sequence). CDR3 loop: CASSLGLAGSETQYF. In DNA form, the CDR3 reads TGTGCCAGCAGCTTAGGCCTAGCGGGAAGTGAGACCCAGTACTTC.

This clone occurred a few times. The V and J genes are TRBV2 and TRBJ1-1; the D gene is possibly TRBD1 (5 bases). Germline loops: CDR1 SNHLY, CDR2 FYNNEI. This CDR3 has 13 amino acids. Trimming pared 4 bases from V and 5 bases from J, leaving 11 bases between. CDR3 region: CASSAEGYTEAFF. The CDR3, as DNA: TGTGCCAGCAGTGCGGAGGGGTATACTGAAGCTTTCTTT.

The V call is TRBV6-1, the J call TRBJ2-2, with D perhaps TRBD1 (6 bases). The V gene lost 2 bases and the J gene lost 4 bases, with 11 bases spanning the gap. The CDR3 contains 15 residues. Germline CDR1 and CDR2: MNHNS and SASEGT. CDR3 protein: CASSESGALTGELFF. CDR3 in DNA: TGTGCCAGCAGTGAATCAGGGGCGCTCACCGGGGAGCTGTTTTTT.

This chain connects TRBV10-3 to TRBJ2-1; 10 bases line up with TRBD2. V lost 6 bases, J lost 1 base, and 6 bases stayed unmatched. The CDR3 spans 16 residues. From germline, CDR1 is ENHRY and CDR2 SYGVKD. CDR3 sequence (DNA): TGTGCCATCAGGGAAGCAGCGGGAGGGTCCTACAATGAGCAGTTCTTC. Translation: CAIREAAGGSYNEQFF.

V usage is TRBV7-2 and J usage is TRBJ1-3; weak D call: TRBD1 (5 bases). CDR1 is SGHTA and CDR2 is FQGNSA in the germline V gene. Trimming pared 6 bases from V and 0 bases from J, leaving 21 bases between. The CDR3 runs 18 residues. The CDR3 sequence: CASRPQGVGMRSGNTIYF. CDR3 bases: TGTGCCAGCAGACCCCAGGGCGTGGGAATGCGCTCTGGAAACACCATATATTTT.

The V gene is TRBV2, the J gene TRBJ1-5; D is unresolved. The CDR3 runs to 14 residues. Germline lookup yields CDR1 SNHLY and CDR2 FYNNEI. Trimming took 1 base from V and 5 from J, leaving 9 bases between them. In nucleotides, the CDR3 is TGTGCCAGCAGTGAAGTGGAGTCCGATCAGCCCCAGCATTTT. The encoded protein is CASSEVESDQPQHF.

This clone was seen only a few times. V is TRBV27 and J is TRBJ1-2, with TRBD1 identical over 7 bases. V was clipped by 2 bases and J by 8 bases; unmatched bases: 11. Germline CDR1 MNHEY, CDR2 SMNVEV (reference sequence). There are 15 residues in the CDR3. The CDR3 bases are TGTGCCAGCAGTTTAGCCGGGACAGCTGTAGGAGGCTACACCTTC. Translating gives CASSLAGTAVGGYTF.

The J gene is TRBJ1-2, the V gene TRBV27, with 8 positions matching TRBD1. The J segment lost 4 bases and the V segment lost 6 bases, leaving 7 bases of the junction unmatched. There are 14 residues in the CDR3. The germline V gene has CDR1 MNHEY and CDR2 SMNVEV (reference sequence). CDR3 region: CASSRTGIGYGYTF. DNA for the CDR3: TGTGCCAGCAGCCGGACAGGGATCGGCTATGGCTACACCTTC.

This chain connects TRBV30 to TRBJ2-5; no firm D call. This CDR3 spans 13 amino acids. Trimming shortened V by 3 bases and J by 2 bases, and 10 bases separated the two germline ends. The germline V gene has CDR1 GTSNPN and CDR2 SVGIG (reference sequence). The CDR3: CAWSLLLQETQYF. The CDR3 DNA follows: TGTGCCTGGAGCCTCCTCTTACAAGAGACCCAGTACTTC.

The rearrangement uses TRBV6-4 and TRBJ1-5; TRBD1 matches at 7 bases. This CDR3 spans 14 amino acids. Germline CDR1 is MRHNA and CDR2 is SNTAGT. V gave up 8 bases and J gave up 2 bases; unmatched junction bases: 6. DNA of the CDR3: TGTGCCAGCTACACAGACAGGGGCAATCAGCCCCAGCATTTT. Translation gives CASYTDRGNQPQHF.

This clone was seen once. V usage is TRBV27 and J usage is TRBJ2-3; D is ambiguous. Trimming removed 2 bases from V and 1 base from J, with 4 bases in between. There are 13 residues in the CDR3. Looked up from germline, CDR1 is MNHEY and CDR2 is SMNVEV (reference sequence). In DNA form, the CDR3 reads TGTGCCAGCAGTTTACGGGGCACAGATACGCAGTATTTT. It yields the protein CASSLRGTDTQYF.

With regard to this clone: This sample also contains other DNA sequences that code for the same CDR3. This CDR3 is CASSYSQANEKLFF. The CDR3 DNA reads as TGTGCCAGCAGTTACTCGCAGGCAAATGAAAAACTGTTTTTT. The chain carries TRBV6-5 and TRBJ1-4; D call uncertain. The CDR3 is 14 residues long. Per germline, CDR1 MNHEY and CDR2 SVGAGI. Trimming cost V 0 bases and J 5 bases, with 7 bases left between them.

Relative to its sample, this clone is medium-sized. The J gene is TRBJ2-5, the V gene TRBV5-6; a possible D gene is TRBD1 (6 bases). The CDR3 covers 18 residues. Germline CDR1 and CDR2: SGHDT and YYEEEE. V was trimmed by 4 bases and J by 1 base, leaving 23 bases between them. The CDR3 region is CASSPAPWAGESQETQYF. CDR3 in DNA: TGTGCCAGCAGCCCCGCCCCCTGGGCAGGGGAATCCCAAGAGACCCAGTACTTC.

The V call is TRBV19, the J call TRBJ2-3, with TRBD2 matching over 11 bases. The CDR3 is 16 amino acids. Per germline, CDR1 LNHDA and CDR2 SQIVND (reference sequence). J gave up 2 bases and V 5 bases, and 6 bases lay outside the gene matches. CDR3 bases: TGTGCCAGTAGTCCATTGGGACTAGCGGTCACAGATACGCAGTATTTT. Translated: CASSPLGLAVTDTQYF.

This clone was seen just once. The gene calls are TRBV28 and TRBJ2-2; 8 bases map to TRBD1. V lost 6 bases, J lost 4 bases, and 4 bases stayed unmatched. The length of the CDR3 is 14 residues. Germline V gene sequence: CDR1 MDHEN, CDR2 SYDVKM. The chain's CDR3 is CASRQQGGTGELFF. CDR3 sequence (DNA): TGTGCCAGCAGACAACAGGGGGGCACCGGGGAGCTGTTTTTT.

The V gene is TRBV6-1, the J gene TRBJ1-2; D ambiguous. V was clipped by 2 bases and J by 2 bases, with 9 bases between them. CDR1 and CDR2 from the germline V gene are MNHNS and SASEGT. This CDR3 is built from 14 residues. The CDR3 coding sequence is TGTGCCAGCAGTGAACTGACAAGCAACTATGGCTACACCTTC. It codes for CASSELTSNYGYTF.